These T cell receptor beta chains were read from a single sample in a study of control samples from healthy donors and cancer patients. TCRdb's copy holds only in-frame clones and misses some; the assay was immunoSEQ multiplex PCR. This sample has roughly 120,000 clones; 88% occur once, and the top ten carry about 2.5%. Material for sequencing was blood. The receptors stem from a woman aged 70 to 79 in good health. The CDR3 runs from the conserved cysteine through the conserved F or W. A D gene is named only where the DNA matches it firmly. Rows may omit the clone size; those that give it use once, few, many or a size class.

v_call	d_call	j_call	clone_size	cdr3_nt	cdr3_aa
TRBV27	NA	TRBJ1-4	NA	TGTGCCAGCGCACTGGCGGGAGTTCGGTTACCTAATGAAAAACTGTTTTTT	CASALAGVRLPNEKLFF
TRBV11-2	NA	TRBJ2-1	NA	TGTGCCAGCAGCTTAGGGGGACCCCTAGAATACAATGAGCAGTTCTTC	CASSLGGPLEYNEQFF
TRBV19	TRBD1	TRBJ2-1	once	TGTGCCAGTACCTCTCCAGGGGGCGGGCAGTTCTTC	CASTSPGGGQFF
TRBV18	NA	TRBJ2-1	NA	TGTGCCAGCTCACCCCAAGAGTTACGGGAGCAGTTCTTC	CASSPQELREQFF
TRBV9	TRBD1	TRBJ1-4	NA	TGTGCCAGCAGCGCCAACGCGGGACAGGGGCTAGTAAAACTGTTTTTT	CASSANAGQGLVKLFF
TRBV27	NA	TRBJ1-6	many	TGTGCCAGCAGACAGGGTACCTCTCCTTCACCCCTCCACTTT	CASRQGTSPSPLHF
TRBV7-9	TRBD2	TRBJ2-7	NA	TGTGCCAGCAGCTTAGATCCTAGCGGGGGGTTTTTCGAGCAGTACTTC	CASSLDPSGGFFEQYF
TRBV9	NA	TRBJ2-2	NA	TGTGCCAGCAGCGTAGTGGGGACCCGGCCGGGGGAGCTGTTTTTT	CASSVVGTRPGELFF
TRBV6-5	NA	TRBJ1-2	NA	TGTGCCAGCAGTTACTCGGGCCCCTATGGCTACACCTTC	CASSYSGPYGYTF
TRBV9	TRBD2	TRBJ2-1	NA	TGTGCCAGCAGCAATAGCGGGGGGGACAATGAGCAGTTCTTC	CASSNSGGDNEQFF
TRBV27	NA	TRBJ1-4	few	TGTGCCAGCTCTGCCGGACCTTCGTTGTTTTTT	CASSAGPSLFF
TRBV10-3	NA	TRBJ2-6	NA	TGTGCCATCAGTGATAGGGGGGCAGCTGGGGCCAACGTCCTGACTTTC	CAISDRGAAGANVLTF
TRBV6-5	TRBD2	TRBJ2-5	NA	TGTGCCAGCAGTAGACTAGCGGGGGGGCAAGAGACCCAGTACTTC	CASSRLAGGQETQYF
TRBV7-9	TRBD1	TRBJ2-2	NA	TGTGCCAGCAGCTTGACAGGGGCTGATACCGGGGAGCTGTTTTTT	CASSLTGADTGELFF
TRBV12-3/TRBV12-4	NA	TRBJ2-1	NA	TGTGCCAGCAGTTTAAACTCCTACAATGAGCAGTTCTTC	CASSLNSYNEQFF
TRBV5-1	NA	TRBJ1-2	NA	TGCGCCAGCAGCTCGCAGAGTAACTATGGCTACACCTTC	CASSSQSNYGYTF
TRBV4-3	TRBD2	TRBJ2-2	NA	TGCGCCAGCAGCCCCTCAGCGGGGGGAATCACCGGGGAGCTGTTTTTT	CASSPSAGGITGELFF
TRBV2	NA	TRBJ2-3	NA	TGTGCCAGCAGTGAGGAGGCAACTTGGAGATCTACGCAGTATTTT	CASSEEATWRSTQYF
TRBV5-4	TRBD1	TRBJ1-1	few	TGTGCCAGCAGCTCAGGGGGCCTGGGGACTGAAGCTTTCTTT	CASSSGGLGTEAFF
TRBV7-9	NA	TRBJ1-2	NA	TGTGCCAGCAGCCCACGAGGTTGGTATGGCTACACCTTC	CASSPRGWYGYTF
TRBV5-1	TRBD2	TRBJ2-3	NA	TGCGCCAGCAGCTCCGGGACTAGCGGTGGCACAGATACGCAGTATTTT	CASSSGTSGGTDTQYF
TRBV6-5	NA	TRBJ1-1	NA	TGTGCCAGCAGTTCGATCGAGGAAAAGGGATACACTGAAGCTTTCTTT	CASSSIEEKGYTEAFF
TRBV5-1	NA	TRBJ1-2	NA	TGCGCCAGCAGAGACACTGCTAACTATGGCTACACCTTC	CASRDTANYGYTF
TRBV27	TRBD1	TRBJ1-1	NA	TGTGCCAGCAGTTTCGACAGGGAACGGGGGACTGAAGCTTTCTTT	CASSFDRERGTEAFF
TRBV7-2	TRBD2	TRBJ2-2	NA	TGTGCCAGCAGCTTCGGGAGGCAGAACACCGGGGAGCTGTTTTTT	CASSFGRQNTGELFF
TRBV2	TRBD1	TRBJ2-2	NA	TGTGCCAGCAGTGAAATGCTGGGACAGGCGAACACCGGGGAGCTGTTTTTT	CASSEMLGQANTGELFF
TRBV4-3	NA	TRBJ2-7	once	TGCGCCAGCAGCCAAGATAGAACCTCCTCAACTTATTCCTACGAGCAGTACTTC	CASSQDRTSSTYSYEQYF
TRBV7-2	NA	TRBJ2-1	NA	TGTGCCAGCAGCTTAACCCGGTCCTACAATGAGCAGTTCTTC	CASSLTRSYNEQFF
TRBV6-5	NA	TRBJ1-1	NA	TGTGCCAGCAGTCCCCCAGGGGCGAACACTGAAGCTTTCTTT	CASSPPGANTEAFF
TRBV19	TRBD1	TRBJ1-2	NA	TGTGCCAGTTGGACAGGGGACACCAACTATGGCTACACCTTC	CASWTGDTNYGYTF
TRBV5-5	NA	TRBJ2-3	NA	TGTGCCAGCAGCTTACAGGGAGGCGCAGATACGCAGTATTTT	CASSLQGGADTQYF
TRBV7-9	NA	TRBJ1-5	NA	TGTGCCAGCAGCCTACGGGACCTAGGGAATAGCAATCAGCCCCAGCATTTT	CASSLRDLGNSNQPQHF
TRBV19	NA	TRBJ2-1	NA	TGTGCCACCCGAAGGGGAAGTGAGCACTCCTACAATGAGCAGTTCTTC	CATRRGSEHSYNEQFF
TRBV7-3	NA	TRBJ2-7	NA	TGTGCCAGCAGCTTATCAGTGGGGCACTCCTACGAGCAGTACTTC	CASSLSVGHSYEQYF
TRBV3-1/TRBV3-2	TRBD2	TRBJ2-7	NA	TGTGCCAGCAGCTACACTAGCGGGGGGTCCTACGAGCAGTACTTC	CASSYTSGGSYEQYF
TRBV24-1	NA	TRBJ2-2	once	TGTGCCACCAGTGATCCGTACACAGCGACCACCGGGGAGCTGTTTTTT	CATSDPYTATTGELFF
TRBV9	NA	TRBJ1-1	NA	TGTGCCAGCAGCGTAGGATTAGGCCTCCTGTACACTGAAGCTTTCTTT	CASSVGLGLLYTEAFF
TRBV15	NA	TRBJ1-3	NA	TGTGCCACCAGCAGAGATCTTGGGTCTGGAAACACCATATATTTT	CATSRDLGSGNTIYF
TRBV5-6	TRBD2	TRBJ2-1	NA	TGTGCCAGCAGCTTGGTAGCGGGGGCGGGAAATGAGCAGTTCTTC	CASSLVAGAGNEQFF
TRBV5-1	TRBD1	TRBJ2-1	few	TGCGCCAGCCGATACGGACAGGGCAATGAGCAGTTCTTC	CASRYGQGNEQFF
TRBV9	NA	TRBJ1-3	once	TGTGCCAGCAGCGTAGGGCGGAGCTCTGGAAACACCATATATTTT	CASSVGRSSGNTIYF
TRBV7-9	NA	TRBJ1-4	NA	TGTGCCAGCAGCAGAACATTAGACAAGATCACAACTAATGAAAAACTGTTTTTT	CASSRTLDKITTNEKLFF
TRBV5-1	NA	TRBJ2-5	NA	TGCGCCAGCAGCGTGGAAGGGTGGGGGGAGACCCAGTACTTC	CASSVEGWGETQYF
TRBV10-3	NA	TRBJ1-6	NA	TGTGCCGCCCGAAGTGCGGATTCACCCCTCCACTTT	CAARSADSPLHF
TRBV28	NA	TRBJ1-4	NA	TGTGCCAGCAGTTCGGCAGGAGATAATGAAAAACTGTTTTTT	CASSSAGDNEKLFF